This T cell receptor (beta chain) was observed in a study of cytomegalovirus exposure and HLA in healthy donors. General study points: In vitro assays verified that three CMV-associated chains recognized CMV antigens specifically.

About this clone itself: Its antigen is unidentified.

The study ran its PCR with 60 Vbeta and 13 Jbeta primers. This table comes from immunoSEQ multiplex PCR, and its TCRdb copy is limited to in-frame clones, with some not included. This sample has approximately 97,000 clones, with under 85% found just once. This receptor was taken from a woman between 40 and 55 years old in good health and CMV-seropositive. The source material was PBMCs.

CDR3 protein: CASFGSGRKGETQYF. The CDR3 DNA sequence: TGTGCCAGCTTTGGTAGCGGGAGGAAGGGGGAGACCCAGTACTTC. The chain uses TRBV2 and TRBJ2-5; 10 bases map to TRBD2. The CDR3 has 15 amino acids. The J segment lost 5 bases and the V segment lost 8 bases, leaving 11 bases of the junction unmatched. Germline V gives CDR1 SNHLY, CDR2 FYNNEI.